The T cell receptor beta chain under discussion was sequenced for a study of CD8 T cells in ankylosing spondylitis. TCRdb re-analysed the 5' RACE reads in MiXCR, keeping a single row per CDR3 protein. This sample carries roughly 250,000 distinct CDR3 sequences, about 9.1% of them seen once, and the ten largest clones take nearly 7%. In this sample, this clonotype turned up many times. V was pared by 9 bases and J by 1 base, with 9 bases between. The CDR3 loop spans 13 amino acids. Germline values: CDR1 SEHNR, CDR2 FQNEAQ (reference sequence). The gene calls are TRBV7-9 and TRBJ2-2; D call uncertain. The TCR was taken from a male donor with ankylosing spondylitis or in good health (not recorded which). The sequenced material came from blood, either unsorted or a sorted T cell fraction (not recorded which). Written as DNA, the CDR3 is TGTGCCAGTAGCCTGTGGAACACCGGGGAGCTGTTTTTT. This sequence encodes CASSLWNTGELFF.